This entry lists 2 T cell receptor beta chains sequenced from one sample in a study of beta chain features in type 1 diabetes. Isolated RNA was reverse transcribed in full, so expressed TCRB transcripts were sequenced. TCRdb's table, derived via immunoSEQ multiplex PCR, lists solely in-frame clones and lacks some. The sample includes 200,000 to 250,000 clones, approximately 11% of them seen just once. The sequenced sample was central memory CD4+ T cells from blood. The receptors were gathered from a young man in good health.

A few counts support this clone. The V and J genes are TRBV30 and TRBJ2-5; TRBD2 is a possible D gene (5 bases). CDR1 and CDR2 from the germline V gene are GTSNPN and SVGIG (reference sequence). Trimming stripped 2 bases from V and 3 bases from J, with 16 bases between. CDR3 size: 15 residues. The DNA of the CDR3 is TGTGCCTGGAGTCCCCTGGGTAAGGAGGAAGAGACCCAGTACTTC. Translating it yields CAWSPLGKEEETQYF.

The CDR3 region has the DNA TGTGCCAGTAAGCAGTCTGGGTGGGGCACAGATACGCAGTATTTT. This gives the protein CASKQSGWGTDTQYF. The rearrangement joins TRBV7-9 to TRBJ2-3; D is unresolved. CDR3 size: 15 residues. The ends were cut back, 9 bases at V and 1 base at J, with 17 bases in the middle. In germline, CDR1 is SEHNR, CDR2 FQNEAQ (reference sequence).